A single sample is the source of the 21 T cell receptor beta chains below, sequenced in a study of Ad26.COV2.S vaccination and SARS-CoV-2 variants listed by TCRdb under 2021. The receptor library was made with the immunoSEQ multiplex PCR assay. Sourced from immuneACCESS, this table was stored by TCRdb with only in-frame sequences that have V and J called. A share of the clones is absent; for the studies checked, an unresolved V gene accounts for under half, and the remainder has no known explanation. In all, the sample holds about 680,000 clones, and roughly 90% of those were seen once. The top ten constitute about 1.5% of the sample. What this sample's treatment or condition label stands for: roughly 19 received Ad26.COV2.S at low or high dose, single or two shots; 5 received placebo; per-sample allocation not given. Repertoires of vaccine and placebo recipients were sequenced from samples taken on day 63 after the first injection.

This material consisted of peripheral blood, taken in a trial of Ad26.COV2.S vaccine versus placebo. The receptor source for this set is a person aged 18-65 years who received the Ad26.COV2.S COVID-19 vaccine or a placebo.

This clone was detected a few times. The chain links TRBV7-9 to TRBJ2-1; 7 nucleotides match TRBD2. J lost 5 bases, V lost 7 bases, and 11 bases had no gene match. CDR1 and CDR2 from the germline V gene are SEHNR and FQNEAQ (reference sequence). The CDR3 has 15 amino acids. The CDR3 region is CASTPREGRNNEQFF. The CDR3 DNA reads as TGTGCCAGCACCCCGAGGGAGGGGCGAAACAATGAGCAGTTCTTC.

V is TRBV11-2 and J is TRBJ1-1; 9 bases match TRBD1. V gave up 1 base and J gave up 6 bases; unmatched junction bases: 6. CDR3 length: 15 amino acids. Germline CDR1 reads SGHAT; CDR2 reads FQNNGV. The CDR3 nucleotides read TGTGCCAGCAGCTTAGCCGGGACAGGGAGAGCTGAAGCTTTCTTT. This encodes CASSLAGTGRAEAFF.

This clone was detected only a few times. The rearrangement links TRBV27 to TRBJ1-1, with D uncertain. This CDR3 is 11 amino acids long. V was shortened by 6 bases and J by 4 bases, with 6 bases between the two germline ends. Germline V gene sequence: CDR1 MNHEY, CDR2 SMNVEV (reference sequence). The CDR3 is CASSGTTEAFF. The CDR3 nucleotides read TGTGCCAGCAGCGGAACCACTGAAGCTTTCTTT.

The genes are TRBV30 and TRBJ2-3; 8 nucleotides agree with TRBD2. Germline assignment: CDR1 GTSNPN and CDR2 SVGIG (reference sequence). V trimming: 2 bases; J trimming: 6 bases; junction bases outside the gene matches: 7. The CDR3 consists of 14 residues. The CDR3 is CAWSLVAGFDTQYF. CDR3 nucleotide sequence: TGTGCCTGGAGTTTGGTAGCGGGATTTGATACGCAGTATTTT.

In the case of this clone: Different DNA sequences within this sample yield the same CDR3. This sequence joins TRBV27 and TRBJ1-1; the D is unclear. V was cut by 2 bases and J by 8 bases, with 9 bases left in between. This CDR3 contains 12 residues. The germline CDR1 and CDR2 sequences are MNHEY and SMNVEV (reference sequence). CDR3 bases: TGTGCCAGCAGTTTACCAGGTCGCGAAGCTTTCTTT. Residues: CASSLPGREAFF.

This clone was counted a few times. J is TRBJ2-3 and V is TRBV9; no firm D call. The germline V gene encodes CDR1 SGDLS and CDR2 YYNGEE. Trimming pared 0 bases from V and 3 bases from J, leaving 2 bases between. This CDR3 is 12 amino acids long. The CDR3: CASSVVTDTQYF. As DNA, the CDR3 is TGTGCCAGCAGCGTAGTGACAGATACGCAGTATTTT.

The V gene is TRBV5-6, the J gene TRBJ2-1; D is possibly TRBD1 (6 bases). V shed 1 base and J shed 3 bases, with 11 bases lying between them. This CDR3 contains 15 residues. CDR1 is SGHDT, CDR2 YYEEEE, per germline. CDR3 in amino acids: CASSLPGHLYNEQFF. The DNA of the CDR3 is TGTGCCAGCAGCTTGCCGGGACACCTCTACAATGAGCAGTTCTTC. The complete variable domain, with remaining parts taken from reference TRBV5-6 and TRBJ2-1, reads DAGVTQSPTHLIKTRGQQVTLRCSPKSGHDTVSWYQQALGQGPQFIFQYYEEEERQRGNFPDRFSGHQFPNYSSELNVNALLLGDSALYLCASSLPGHLYNEQFFGPGTRLTVL.

V gene TRBV15 combines with J gene TRBJ1-1; tentative D call: TRBD1 (5 bases). This CDR3 contains 15 residues. The V end was cut by 0 bases, the J end by 1 base, with 9 bases between. From germline, CDR1 is LNHNV and CDR2 YYDKDF (reference sequence). CDR3 sequence: CATSRDRGPNTEAFF. CDR3 nucleotides: TGTGCCACCAGCAGAGATCGGGGCCCGAACACTGAAGCTTTCTTT.

The V gene is TRBV5-4, the J gene TRBJ2-7; 8 bases agree with TRBD1. The J segment lost 2 bases and the V segment lost 5 bases, leaving 6 bases of the junction unmatched. The germline V gene has CDR1 SGHNT and CDR2 YYREEE (reference sequence). This CDR3 comprises 14 residues. The CDR3 coding sequence is TGTGCCAGCAGACCGACAGGGGTAGCCTACGAGCAGTACTTC. This encodes CASRPTGVAYEQYF.

This clone was recorded only once. The CDR3 DNA follows: TGTGCCAGCAGCCACCCGGGACAGTCCTACGAGCAGTACTTC. Amino acids: CASSHPGQSYEQYF. The rearrangement links TRBV3-1 (or the pseudogene TRBV3-2) to TRBJ2-7; 7 bases are a match to TRBD1. Per the germline V gene, CDR1 is LGHDT and CDR2 is YNNKEL (reference sequence). The CDR3 spans 14 residues. V shed 3 bases, J shed 1 base, and the junction held 3 bases outside the gene matches.

This chain connects TRBV24-1 to TRBJ2-2; unclear D gene. The CDR3 is made up of 12 amino acids. V lost 4 bases and J lost 6, with 5 bases in between. Germline assignment: CDR1 KGHDR and CDR2 SFDVKD. CDR3 in DNA: TGTGCCACCAGTGAGAAAGCCGGGGAGCTGTTTTTT. Translating gives CATSEKAGELFF.

Comments on this clone: Other DNA sequences of this sample code for an identical CDR3. This rearrangement joins TRBV5-1 to TRBJ2-1, with 10 positions matching TRBD2. The V gene's germline CDR1 is SGHRS and CDR2 YFSETQ. This CDR3 has 15 amino acids. The V gene end was trimmed by 4 bases and the J gene end by 4 bases; junction bases not matched to a gene: 5. DNA for the CDR3: TGCGCCAGCAGCCTAACTAGCGGGATTTACAATGAGCAGTTCTTC. Its protein is CASSLTSGIYNEQFF.

The chain couples TRBV5-5 to TRBJ1-1, with D perhaps TRBD1 (6 bases). The CDR3 length is 13 residues. CDR1 and CDR2 from the germline V gene are SGHKS and YYEKEE (reference sequence). Trimming shortened V by 2 bases and J by 10 bases, and 15 bases separated the two germline ends. The CDR3 DNA follows: TGTGCCAGCAGCTTCGCAGGGGAGGTGGGAGCTTTCTTT. Translated: CASSFAGEVGAFF.

V gene TRBV15 combines with J gene TRBJ2-2; no firm D call. Trimming stripped 6 bases from V and 3 bases from J, with 8 bases between. The germline gives CDR1 LNHNV, CDR2 YYDKDF (reference sequence). The CDR3 covers 13 residues. CDR3 nucleotides: TGTGCCACCAGAACAGATTACACCGGGGAGCTGTTTTTT. It codes for CATRTDYTGELFF.

V is TRBV2 and J is TRBJ1-2; possibly TRBD1 for D (6 bases). Germline CDR1 and CDR2: SNHLY and FYNNEI. V lost 5 bases, J lost 4 bases, and 17 bases lay in between. The CDR3 sequence is 15 residues long. The CDR3, as DNA: TGTGCCAGCAGTTCCGCCAGGGGCGAGGGCTATGGCTACACCTTC. The encoded protein is CASSSARGEGYGYTF. The whole variable domain, remainder taken from reference TRBV2 and TRBJ1-2, is EPEVTQTPSHQVTQMGQEVILRCVPISNHLYFYWYRQILGQKVEFLVSFYNNEISEKSEIFDDQFSVERPDGSNFTLKIRSTKLEDSAMYFCASSSARGEGYGYTFGSGTRLTVV.

The chain employs TRBV9 and TRBJ2-7, with D possibly being TRBD1 (5 bases). Germline V lookup: CDR1 SGDLS, CDR2 YYNGEE. The CDR3 loop spans 17 amino acids. The V end was cut by 0 bases, the J end by 0 bases, with 16 bases between. CDR3 bases: TGTGCCAGCAGCGTAGGTGGGGCAGGCCGATACTCCTACGAGCAGTACTTC. It specifies CASSVGGAGRYSYEQYF.

The rearrangement joins TRBV25-1 to TRBJ2-3; D is tentatively TRBD1 or TRBD2 (5 bases each). CDR1 MGHDK and CDR2 SYGVNS come from the germline V gene. V lost 4 bases and J 1 base, leaving 12 bases between the germline ends. The CDR3 has 15 residues. The CDR3 nucleotides read TGTGCCAGCAGTGTACCGGGGCCTGGCACAGATACGCAGTATTTT. Protein: CASSVPGPGTDTQYF.

The genes are TRBV29-1 and TRBJ1-1; D is uncertain. V lost 6 bases and J lost 1, with 9 bases in between. The CDR3 is 12 amino acids. Germline V CDR1 and CDR2: SQVTM, ANQGSEA. The CDR3 region has the DNA TGCAGCGTGGCCACATGGAACACTGAAGCTTTCTTT. Protein: CSVATWNTEAFF.

The chain carries TRBV7-2 and TRBJ2-1; D is undetermined. With 1 base removed from V and 0 bases from J, the gap between germline ends came to 10 bases. The CDR3 extends over 16 amino acids. Germline V gene data show CDR1 as SGHTA and CDR2 as FQGNSA. The CDR3 is CASSLVVPGSYNEQFF. The CDR3 bases are TGTGCCAGCAGCTTAGTCGTCCCCGGCTCCTACAATGAGCAGTTCTTC.

This clone was recorded once. V gene TRBV5-1 combines with J gene TRBJ1-6; D remains ambiguous. Trimming took off 1 base at V and 8 bases at J, with 10 bases between the two ends. This CDR3 contains 14 residues. Looked up from germline, CDR1 is SGHRS and CDR2 is YFSETQ. The CDR3 coding sequence is TGCGCCAGCAGCTTGCGGACGGGAGATTCACCCCTCCACTTT. Protein: CASSLRTGDSPLHF.

J is TRBJ2-3 and V is TRBV7-2, with unresolved D. Trimming took 5 bases from V and 4 from J, leaving 19 bases between them. The CDR3 runs to 16 residues. In germline, CDR1 is SGHTA, CDR2 FQGNSA. The chain's CDR3 is CASSGWAVSGADTQYF. In DNA form, the CDR3 reads TGTGCCAGCAGCGGCTGGGCGGTTTCGGGCGCAGATACGCAGTATTTT.